One and the same sample provided the 12 T cell receptor beta chains below, sequenced in a study of technical replicates of blood from a handful of donors. TCRdb keeps only in-frame clones here, not all; method: immunoSEQ multiplex PCR. The sample holds about 75,000 clones, approximately 96% seen once. Specimen: T cells isolated from PBMCs. These receptors were taken from a human donor in good health.

The J gene is TRBJ2-1, the V gene TRBV9; D ambiguous. Trimming left V 1 base short and J 7 bases short, with 6 bases between. This CDR3 is 12 amino acids long. Germline V gives CDR1 SGDLS, CDR2 YYNGEE. The CDR3 loop is CASSVFSNEQFF. CDR3 DNA sequence: TGTGCCAGCAGCGTATTTAGTAATGAGCAGTTCTTC. The full variable domain, rest sourced from reference TRBV9 and TRBJ2-1, is DSGVTQTPKHLITATGQRVTLRCSPRSGDLSVYWYQQSLDQGLQFLIQYYNGEERAKGNILERFSAQQFPDLHSELNLSSLELGDSALYFCASSVFSNEQFFGPGTRLTVL.

V gene TRBV11-2 combines with J gene TRBJ2-7; TRBD2 agrees at 14 bases. The length of the CDR3 is 15 residues. In germline, CDR1 is SGHAT, CDR2 FQNNGV. J was trimmed by 6 bases and V by 6 bases; bases with no gene match: 7. CDR3 nucleotides: TGTGCCAGCAGACAACCCGGGACTAGCGGGAGCGAGCAGTACTTC. This sequence encodes CASRQPGTSGSEQYF.

The chain is built from TRBV6-5 and TRBJ1-1; 7 nucleotides align to TRBD1. Germline CDR1 MNHEY, CDR2 SVGAGI. Losses at the gene ends were 4 bases for V and 2 bases for J; bases not matched to a gene: 7. The CDR3 length is 15 residues. CDR3 bases: TGTGCCAGCAGTTCAACCGGGACAGTAAACACTGAAGCTTTCTTT. Amino acid sequence: CASSSTGTVNTEAFF.

V usage is TRBV27 and J usage is TRBJ2-2, with 11 bases identical to TRBD2. With V trimmed by 7 bases and J by 2 bases, 9 bases remained unmatched. There are 17 residues in the CDR3. The germline CDR1 and CDR2 sequences are MNHEY and SMNVEV (reference sequence). CDR3 sequence: CASTVAGGRKNTGELFF. CDR3 in DNA: TGTGCCAGCACTGTAGCGGGAGGGCGGAAAAACACCGGGGAGCTGTTTTTT.

The chain uses TRBV2 and TRBJ2-3, with TRBD2 matching over 13 bases. The CDR3 totals 17 residues. Germline CDR1 and CDR2: SNHLY and FYNNEI. V dropped 1 base and J dropped 7; count of bases not matched to a gene: 8. The CDR3 here is CASSEGMTGTSGNTQYF. The CDR3 DNA reads as TGTGCCAGCAGTGAAGGAATGACCGGGACTAGCGGGAATACGCAGTATTTT.

This clone was seen just once. The CDR3 coding sequence is TGTGCCAGTAGTAGAGGATCTGGAAACACCATATATTTT. It yields the protein CASSRGSGNTIYF. The gene calls are TRBV19 and TRBJ1-3, with D unresolved. Germline CDR1 reads LNHDA; CDR2 reads SQIVND (reference sequence). The length of the CDR3 is 13 residues. The V end was cut by 4 bases, the J end by 1 base, with 5 bases between.

The chain carries TRBV15 and TRBJ1-6; 8 positions match TRBD1. This CDR3 spans 14 amino acids. The V segment lost 2 bases and the J segment 6 bases; nucleotides outside the gene matches: 0. Germline V gene data show CDR1 as LNHNV and CDR2 as YYDKDF (reference sequence). CDR3 coding DNA: TGTGCCACCAGCAGACAGGGGGCTAATTCACCCCTCCACTTT. Protein product: CATSRQGANSPLHF. Complete variable domain (other parts from reference TRBV15 and TRBJ1-6): DAMVIQNPRYQVTQFGKPVTLSCSQTLNHNVMYWYQQKSSQAPKLLFHYYDKDFNNEADTPDNFQSRRPNTSFCFLDIRSPGLGDTAMYLCATSRQGANSPLHFGNGTRLTVT.

The chain is built from TRBV5-1 and TRBJ2-3, with TRBD1 as a possible D gene (5 bases). CDR3 size: 14 residues. CDR1 SGHRS and CDR2 YFSETQ come from the germline V gene. The V end was cut by 5 bases, the J end by 4 bases, with 14 bases between. CDR3 region: CASRRGELADTQYF. The CDR3 DNA is TGCGCCAGCAGAAGGGGTGAGCTCGCAGATACGCAGTATTTT.

V gene TRBV18 combines with J gene TRBJ2-1, with 7 bases identical to TRBD1. The J segment lost 9 bases and the V segment lost 5 bases, leaving 25 bases of the junction unmatched. Per the germline V gene, CDR1 is KGHSH and CDR2 is LQKENI. The CDR3 is 19 amino acids. CDR3 residues: CASSSFYSTGTDARGEQFF. In nucleotides, the CDR3 is TGTGCCAGCTCATCGTTTTATAGTACCGGGACAGATGCACGAGGTGAGCAGTTCTTC.

The V call is TRBV28, the J call TRBJ2-7, with 7 bases that match TRBD1. The CDR3 extends over 15 amino acids. Germline lookup yields CDR1 MDHEN and CDR2 SYDVKM. Losses at the gene ends were 7 bases for V and 0 bases for J; bases not matched to a gene: 9. In DNA, the CDR3 is TGTGCCAGCATAGGACAGGTCAACAGCTCCTACGAGCAGTACTTC. Amino acids: CASIGQVNSSYEQYF.

Only a few counts were recorded for this clone. The chain is built from TRBV19 and TRBJ1-2; perhaps TRBD1 as D (6 bases). In germline, CDR1 is LNHDA, CDR2 SQIVND (reference sequence). Trimming removed 4 bases at V and 0 bases at J, with 9 bases between. This CDR3 is built from 14 residues. CDR3 sequence: CASSRTVANYGYTF. In DNA form, the CDR3 reads TGTGCCAGTAGTAGGACAGTTGCTAACTATGGCTACACCTTC.

The rearrangement links TRBV27 to TRBJ2-7, with a possible D match to TRBD1 (6 bases). The CDR3 runs to 13 residues. V shed 3 bases and J shed 4 bases, with 10 bases lying between them. Germline V gene lookup returns CDR1 MNHEY and CDR2 SMNVEV (reference sequence). The CDR3 spells CASSFGDNYEQYF. The CDR3 nucleotides are TGTGCCAGCAGTTTCGGGGACAATTACGAGCAGTACTTC.